The clone carrying this T cell receptor (beta chain) was observed many times. What it binds is not known. The TCR beta CDR3 regions underwent amplification from RNA transcripts. Second-round multiplex PCR came after first-round RT-PCR with HTBI primers. From the multiplex PCR reads, TCRdb called clonotypes with MiXCR, one entry per CDR3 protein. This sample carries some 370,000 distinct CDR3 sequences, about 15% of them seen once, and the ten largest clones take around 2.4%. This sample was included in a study of Graves' ophthalmopathy and Graves' hyperthyroidism. Findings and caveats of the study: Classification of ophthalmopathy versus stable hyperthyroidism by a 13-signature model yielded 85% to 90% sensitivity and 65% to 83% specificity.

CDR1 is SGHAT and CDR2 is FQNNGV in the germline V gene. The V gene end was trimmed by 5 bases and the J gene end by 6 bases; junction bases not matched to a gene: 14. The CDR3 has 17 amino acids. Hyperthyroidism showing no ophthalmopathy within 18 months of follow-up was stable. Orbital computed tomography, together with clinical symptoms, serum thyroxine, TRAb and thyroid ultrasound, was used for diagnosis. The sequenced material came from peripheral blood. This TCR derives from an adult woman with stable Graves' hyperthyroidism. This sequence joins TRBV11-2 and TRBJ2-7; 12 bases are shared with TRBD2. The CDR3 spells CASSHSGLAGRSGEQYF. CDR3 in DNA: TGTGCCAGCAGCCACTCCGGACTAGCGGGAAGGTCGGGCGAGCAGTACTTC. The variable domain in full, with the rest retrieved from reference TRBV11-2 and TRBJ2-7, is EAGVAQSPRYKIIEKRQSVAFWCNPISGHATLYWYQQILGQGPKLLIQFQNNGVVDDSQLPKDRFSAERLKGVDSTLKIQPAKLEDSAVYLCASSHSGLAGRSGEQYFGPGTRLTVT.